The present entry profiles one T cell receptor (beta chain) with its context. What it recognizes is unknown. This sample was taken from a study of T cell repertoires in cytomegalovirus infection. Each CDR3 protein gets one entry after TCRdb re-called the reads with MiXCR. The data show about 770,000 distinct CDR3 sequences, approximately 32% seen once. Trimming cost V 7 bases and J 4 bases, with 17 bases left between them. The CDR3 loop spans 15 amino acids. CDR1 is LGHNT and CDR2 is FRNRAP in the germline V gene. Source: cultured CD8+ T cells from PBMCs, taken from culture after CMV antigen stimulation. The clonotype was recovered from a human donor in good health (CMV status not recorded). Some clones in this sample may be carry-over from other donors' samples. The rearrangement uses TRBV12-5 and TRBJ2-1; D is possibly TRBD1 or TRBD2 (6 bases each). In DNA, the CDR3 is TGTGCTAGTGCCTCCATCGGGGGACATTACAATGAGCAGTTCTTC. Amino acids: CASASIGGHYNEQFF.